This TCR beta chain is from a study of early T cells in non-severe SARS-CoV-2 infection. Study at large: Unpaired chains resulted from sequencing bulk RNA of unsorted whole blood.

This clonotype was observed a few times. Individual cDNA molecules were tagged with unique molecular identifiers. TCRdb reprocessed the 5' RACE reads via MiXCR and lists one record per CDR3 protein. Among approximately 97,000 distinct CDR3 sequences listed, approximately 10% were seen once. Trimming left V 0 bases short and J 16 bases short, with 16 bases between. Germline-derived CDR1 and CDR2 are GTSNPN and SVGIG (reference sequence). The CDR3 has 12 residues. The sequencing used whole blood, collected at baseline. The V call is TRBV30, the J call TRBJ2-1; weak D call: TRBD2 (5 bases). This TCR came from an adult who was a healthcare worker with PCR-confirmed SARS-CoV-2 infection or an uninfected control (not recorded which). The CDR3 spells CAWSVVRAVNFF. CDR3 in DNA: TGTGCCTGGAGTGTAGTGCGGGCCGTGAATTTCTTC.